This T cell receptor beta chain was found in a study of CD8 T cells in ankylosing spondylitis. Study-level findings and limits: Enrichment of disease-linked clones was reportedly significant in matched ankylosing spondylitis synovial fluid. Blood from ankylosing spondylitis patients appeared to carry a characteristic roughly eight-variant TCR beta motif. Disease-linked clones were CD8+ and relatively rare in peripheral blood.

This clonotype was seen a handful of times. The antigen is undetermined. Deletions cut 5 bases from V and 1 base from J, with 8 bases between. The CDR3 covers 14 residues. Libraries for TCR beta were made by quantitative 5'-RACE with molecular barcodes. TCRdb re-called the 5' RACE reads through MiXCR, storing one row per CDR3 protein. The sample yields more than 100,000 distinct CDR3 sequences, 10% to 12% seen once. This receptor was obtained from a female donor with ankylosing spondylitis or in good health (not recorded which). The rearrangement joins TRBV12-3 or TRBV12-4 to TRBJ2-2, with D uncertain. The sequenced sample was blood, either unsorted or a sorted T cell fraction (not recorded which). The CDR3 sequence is CASSKIKNTGELFF. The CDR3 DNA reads TGTGCCAGCAGTAAGATTAAGAACACCGGGGAGCTGTTTTTT.